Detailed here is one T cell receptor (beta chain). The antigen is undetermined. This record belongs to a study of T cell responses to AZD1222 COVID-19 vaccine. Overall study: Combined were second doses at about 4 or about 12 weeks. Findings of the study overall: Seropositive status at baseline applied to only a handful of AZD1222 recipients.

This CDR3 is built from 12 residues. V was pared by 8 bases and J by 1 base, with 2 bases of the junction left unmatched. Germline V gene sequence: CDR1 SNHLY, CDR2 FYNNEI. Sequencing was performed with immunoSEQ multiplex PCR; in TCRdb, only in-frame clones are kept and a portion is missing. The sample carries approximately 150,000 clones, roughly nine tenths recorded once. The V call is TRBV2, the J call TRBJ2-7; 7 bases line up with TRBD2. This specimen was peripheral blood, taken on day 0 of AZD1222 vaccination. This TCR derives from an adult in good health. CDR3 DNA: TGTGCCAGCGTGGGGGGGTCCTACGAGCAGTACTTC. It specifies CASVGGSYEQYF.